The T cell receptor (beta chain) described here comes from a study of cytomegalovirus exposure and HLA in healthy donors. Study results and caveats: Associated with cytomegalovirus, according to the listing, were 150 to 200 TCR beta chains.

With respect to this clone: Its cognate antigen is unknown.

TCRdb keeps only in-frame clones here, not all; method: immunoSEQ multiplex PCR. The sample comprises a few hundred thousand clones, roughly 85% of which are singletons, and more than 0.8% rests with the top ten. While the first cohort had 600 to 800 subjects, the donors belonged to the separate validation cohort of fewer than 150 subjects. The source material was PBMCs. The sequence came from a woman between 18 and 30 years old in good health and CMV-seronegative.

CDR3 region: CASSLGGTSGNSYEQYF. CDR3 sequence (DNA): TGCGCCAGCAGCCTGGGCGGGACTAGCGGGAACTCCTACGAGCAGTACTTC. This chain connects TRBV5-1 to TRBJ2-7; 13 positions match TRBD2. CDR3 length: 17 residues. CDR1 is SGHRS and CDR2 is YFSETQ in the germline V gene. Germline trimming cut 4 bases from V and 0 bases from J; bases unmatched to any gene: 7.